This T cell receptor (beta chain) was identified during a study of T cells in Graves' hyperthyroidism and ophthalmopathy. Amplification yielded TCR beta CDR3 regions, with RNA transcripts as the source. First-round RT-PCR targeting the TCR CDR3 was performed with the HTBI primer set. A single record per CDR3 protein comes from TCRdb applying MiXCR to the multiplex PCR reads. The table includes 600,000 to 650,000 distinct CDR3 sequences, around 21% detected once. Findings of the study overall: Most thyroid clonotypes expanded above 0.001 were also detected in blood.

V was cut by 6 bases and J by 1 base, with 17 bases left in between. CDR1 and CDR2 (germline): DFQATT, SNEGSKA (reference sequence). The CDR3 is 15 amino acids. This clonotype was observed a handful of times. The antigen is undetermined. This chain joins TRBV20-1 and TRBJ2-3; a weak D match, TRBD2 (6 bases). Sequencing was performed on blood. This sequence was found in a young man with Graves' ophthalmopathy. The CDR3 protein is CSATSRRDRTDTQYF. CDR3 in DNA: TGCAGTGCCACTTCTCGGCGGGATCGCACAGATACGCAGTATTTT.